The next 26 T cell receptor beta chains were all read from a single sample in a study of monozygotic twins with inflammatory bowel disease (dated by TCRdb to between 2019 and 2020). The method behind the library was 5' RACE. The data were produced on an Illumina HiSeq 2500. TCRdb reprocessed the reads and provides one entry for every CDR3 protein sequence; no DNA is given. This sample's clone table shows about 99,000 distinct CDR3 sequences. 1.5% to 2% of the sample lies in the top ten. The sample comprised blood. These receptors were obtained from a human donor with ulcerative colitis or Crohn's disease, or a healthy co-twin of an affected twin (not recorded which).

The chain has TRBV19 and TRBJ2-7; with no DNA, the TCRdb D assignment of TRBD1 cannot be verified. This CDR3 region has 19 residues. CDR1 is LNHDA, CDR2 SQIVND, per germline (reference sequence). The CDR3: CASSMDPIETGGGSYEQYF.

The CDR3 loop reads CASSLEVGVVNEQFF. The V call is TRBV5-1, the J call TRBJ2-1; TCRdb's assignment of TRBD2 cannot be checked, as there is no DNA. Per the germline V gene, CDR1 is SGHRS and CDR2 is YFSETQ. CDR3 length: 15 residues.

The J gene is TRBJ1-4, the V gene TRBV4-3; TCRdb designates TRBD1, a call that cannot be tested without DNA. This CDR3 spans 17 amino acids. Germline-derived CDR1 and CDR2 are LGHNA and YSLEER. This chain's CDR3 is CASSQEPSGGGDEKLFF.

The chain couples TRBV11-2 to TRBJ1-2; absent DNA, TCRdb's TRBD1 call cannot be checked. Germline assignment: CDR1 SGHAT and CDR2 FQNNGV. The CDR3 sequence is 15 residues long. CDR3: CASSMGTASNYGYTF. Drawing the rest from reference TRBV11-2 and TRBJ1-2, the complete variable domain is EAGVAQSPRYKIIEKRQSVAFWCNPISGHATLYWYQQILGQGPKLLIQFQNNGVVDDSQLPKDRFSAERLKGVDSTLKIQPAKLEDSAVYLCASSMGTASNYGYTFGSGTRLTVV.

The chain has TRBV7-9 and TRBJ2-7; the TCRdb D gene call, TRBD1, has no DNA to confirm it. Germline V gives CDR1 SEHNR, CDR2 FQNEAQ (reference sequence). This CDR3 is built from 16 residues. The CDR3 protein is CASSLRGGTGGWEQYF.

The chain recombines TRBV10-3 with TRBJ1-3. The CDR3 consists of 14 residues. The V gene's germline CDR1 is ENHRY and CDR2 SYGVKD. Here the CDR3 reads CAFFGVAAGNTIYF.

The gene calls are TRBV7-2 and TRBJ1-2; absent DNA, TCRdb's TRBD1 call cannot be checked. This CDR3 contains 12 residues. Germline assignment: CDR1 SGHTA and CDR2 FQGNSA. CDR3 loop: CASSYDRGRYTF.

V and J are TRBV7-2 and TRBJ2-2; TCRdb picks TRBD1, but there is no DNA to check that call. The CDR3 has 15 amino acids. The V gene's germline CDR1 is SGHTA and CDR2 FQGNSA. The CDR3 protein is CASSLMTGGTGELFF.

This rearrangement joins TRBV5-4 to TRBJ2-1. Germline V gene data show CDR1 as SGHNT and CDR2 as YYREEE (reference sequence). The CDR3 extends over 14 amino acids. The CDR3 spells CASSLDGSYNEQFF.

The chain uses TRBV6-5 and TRBJ1-2; TCRdb lists TRBD1, though no DNA is available to test this call. CDR1 is MNHEY and CDR2 is SVGAGI in the germline V gene. CDR3 length: 13 amino acids. The chain's CDR3 is CASSPDRDYGYTF.

The chain has TRBV5-1 and TRBJ1-4; TCRdb's D gene call, TRBD1, goes unchecked for lack of DNA. Per germline, CDR1 SGHRS and CDR2 YFSETQ. The CDR3 totals 16 residues. CDR3 protein: CASSLDEGTGREKLFF.

This rearrangement joins TRBV28 to TRBJ2-7; TCRdb names TRBD1, which stays unverified in the absence of DNA. The CDR3 is made up of 14 amino acids. Germline V CDR1 and CDR2: MDHEN, SYDVKM. CDR3 sequence reads: CASTPLGTAYEQYF.

This chain links TRBV30 with TRBJ2-5; the TRBD2 assignment by TCRdb is unverifiable without DNA. The CDR3 spans 16 residues. Looked up from germline, CDR1 is GTSNPN and CDR2 is SVGIG (reference sequence). The chain's CDR3 is CAGGLAASSKKETQYF.

J is TRBJ1-1 and V is TRBV5-1. This CDR3 contains 15 residues. Germline loops: CDR1 SGHRS, CDR2 YFSETQ. The CDR3 spells CASSREQMMNTEAFF.

The chain uses TRBV14 and TRBJ2-1. Germline V gene data show CDR1 as SGHDN and CDR2 as FVKESK. The CDR3 runs 17 residues. CDR3 sequence reads: CASSPQPGQGSYNEQFF.

This chain links TRBV7-8 with TRBJ2-7. CDR3 length equals 14 residues. Germline V lookup: CDR1 SGHVS, CDR2 FQNEAQ. The CDR3 sequence is CASSLGGTSYEQYF.

The chain carries TRBV27 and TRBJ2-7; TCRdb names TRBD2, which stays unverified in the absence of DNA. The CDR3 loop spans 18 amino acids. Germline-derived CDR1 and CDR2 are MNHEY and SMNVEV (reference sequence). The CDR3 protein is CASSPKGNRGLAALGQYF.

V usage is TRBV28 and J usage is TRBJ2-1; TCRdb picks TRBD2, but there is no DNA to check that call. CDR3 size: 14 residues. Per the germline V gene, CDR1 is MDHEN and CDR2 is SYDVKM. Here the CDR3 reads CASRRLAAYNEQFF.

The CDR3 here is CSASSGTGVYEQYF. The genes are TRBV20-1 and TRBJ2-7; TCRdb designates TRBD1, a call that cannot be tested without DNA. The CDR3 is 14 amino acids. The germline V gene has CDR1 DFQATT and CDR2 SNEGSKA (reference sequence).

This chain connects TRBV7-9 to TRBJ1-5; the D gene TCRdb calls, TRBD1, cannot be checked with no DNA. The CDR3 spans 14 residues. In germline, CDR1 is SEHNR, CDR2 FQNEAQ (reference sequence). CDR3 sequence reads: CASSPGTPNQPQHF. The entire variable domain, with the rest obtained from reference TRBV7-9 and TRBJ1-5, is as follows: DTGVSQNPRHKITKRGQNVTFRCDPISEHNRLYWYRQTLGQGPEFLTYFQNEAQLEKSRLLSDRFSAERPKGSFSTLEIQRTEQGDSAMYLCASSPGTPNQPQHFGDGTRLSIL.

The rearrangement links TRBV19 to TRBJ1-5; TCRdb selects TRBD1, and the lack of DNA leaves this call unchecked. The germline V gene encodes CDR1 LNHDA and CDR2 SQIVND (reference sequence). The CDR3 sequence is 16 residues long. The CDR3 here is CASRTIRTGSNQPQHF.

The V call is TRBV20-1, the J call TRBJ2-7; no DNA is available, so the TRBD1 call from TCRdb remains unchecked. The CDR3 consists of 14 residues. Germline V gives CDR1 DFQATT, CDR2 SNEGSKA (reference sequence). The CDR3 is CSARGPGQHYEQYF.

This rearrangement joins TRBV7-2 to TRBJ2-3; as DNA is missing, the TRBD1 call by TCRdb cannot be tested. Germline CDR1 SGHTA, CDR2 FQGNSA. The CDR3 sequence is 12 residues long. CDR3 sequence reads: CASSSRGGTQYF.

V gene TRBV5-1 combines with J gene TRBJ2-7; TCRdb's D call of TRBD1 is untestable without DNA. CDR1 and CDR2 from the germline V gene are SGHRS and YFSETQ. The CDR3 sequence is 15 residues long. CDR3 loop: CASSYGLADIYEQYF.

The chain is built from TRBV15 and TRBJ2-1; there is no DNA to check the TCRdb D call of TRBD1. The CDR3 contains 16 residues. Germline loops: CDR1 LNHNV, CDR2 YYDKDF (reference sequence). This chain's CDR3 is CATRDSQQTVYNEQFF.

The CDR3 sequence: CASSPQVYTGELFF. The rearrangement joins TRBV11-2 to TRBJ2-2. The CDR3 runs 14 residues. Germline values: CDR1 SGHAT, CDR2 FQNNGV.